A single sample gave rise to the 28 T cell receptor beta chains below, sequenced in a study of blood T cell repertoires in COVID-19. Libraries were prepared by immunoSEQ multiplex PCR; TCRdb keeps only in-frame clonotypes and omits some of them. The sample has fewer than 400,000 clones, roughly 85% seen once; the top ten hold over 1.5%. Sequences were obtained from PBMCs or T cells enriched from blood (not recorded which). These receptors came from a woman under 40 who had been exposed to COVID-19.

CDR3 DNA: TGTGCCAGCAGCGTATCAGGGTTCAAGAATACGCAGTATTTT. This codes for CASSVSGFKNTQYF. The rearrangement joins TRBV9 to TRBJ2-3, with D possibly TRBD1 on 5 matching bases. In germline, CDR1 is SGDLS, CDR2 YYNGEE. The CDR3 has 14 residues. Trimming removed 1 base at V and 7 bases at J, with 13 bases between.

A single count supports this clone. The chain joins TRBV5-1 to TRBJ2-7; 10 bases are a match to TRBD2. The ends lost 2 bases at V and 7 bases at J; junction bases unmatched: 15. This CDR3 contains 17 residues. Germline V gene lookup returns CDR1 SGHRS and CDR2 YFSETQ. CDR3 DNA: TGCGCCAGCAGCTTATTGGGGGATTTTAGCGGGAGGCTAGAGCAGTACTTC. The encoded protein is CASSLLGDFSGRLEQYF.

The chain recombines TRBV11-2 with TRBJ2-3; TRBD1 agrees at 8 bases. From germline, CDR1 is SGHAT and CDR2 FQNNGV. Trimming took 5 bases from V and 2 from J; bases not matched to a gene: 9. The CDR3 totals 16 residues. The CDR3 reads CASSIARTGFTDTQYF. The CDR3 nucleotides read TGTGCCAGCAGCATAGCCAGGACAGGGTTCACAGATACGCAGTATTTT. Full variable domain (remainder filled in from reference TRBV11-2 and TRBJ2-3): EAGVAQSPRYKIIEKRQSVAFWCNPISGHATLYWYQQILGQGPKLLIQFQNNGVVDDSQLPKDRFSAERLKGVDSTLKIQPAKLEDSAVYLCASSIARTGFTDTQYFGPGTRLTVL.

The chain links TRBV2 to TRBJ2-5; D unresolved. The CDR3 sequence is 15 residues long. Per germline, CDR1 SNHLY and CDR2 FYNNEI. Trimming left V 0 bases short and J 7 bases short, with 15 bases between. CDR3 DNA: TGTGCCAGCAGTGAAGCGCCTCAGGTATTAGGGACCCAGTACTTC. Translated, it gives CASSEAPQVLGTQYF.

This chain connects TRBV4-2 to TRBJ1-2, with 8 bases aligning to TRBD1. With 3 bases clipped from V and 5 bases from J, the junction kept 5 bases outside the gene matches. This CDR3 has 14 residues. Germline assignment: CDR1 LGHNA and CDR2 YNFKEQ. The CDR3 coding sequence is TGTGCCAGCAGCCAGGAGACAGGGGCGTATGGCTACACCTTC. It codes for CASSQETGAYGYTF.

This clone was recorded only once. The chain joins TRBV6-5 to TRBJ1-3, with D unresolved. Trimming left V 0 bases short and J 2 bases short, with 11 bases between. CDR3 length: 16 residues. The V gene's germline CDR1 is MNHEY and CDR2 SVGAGI. The chain's CDR3 is CASSYSPGRTGNTIYF. CDR3 coding DNA: TGTGCCAGCAGTTACTCGCCCGGGAGAACTGGAAACACCATATATTTT.

The gene calls are TRBV7-3 and TRBJ1-3; 9 nucleotides align to TRBD1. The V segment lost 4 bases and the J segment 4 bases; nucleotides outside the gene matches: 14. The V gene's germline CDR1 is SGHTA and CDR2 FQGTGA. The CDR3 covers 18 residues. CDR3 nucleotide sequence: TGTGCCAGCAGCTCGAACCTTAAACAGGGGGCTACAGGAAACACCATATATTTT. Encoded protein: CASSSNLKQGATGNTIYF.

The chain couples TRBV2 to TRBJ2-3, with no clear D. The V end lost 3 bases, the J end lost 0 bases, and 10 bases lay between the germline ends. Germline values: CDR1 SNHLY, CDR2 FYNNEI. The CDR3 has 15 amino acids. Here the CDR3 reads CASSESGTSTDTQYF. The CDR3 DNA reads TGTGCCAGCAGTGAGTCAGGAACTAGCACAGATACGCAGTATTTT.

This chain joins TRBV5-1 and TRBJ2-3, with D possibly matching TRBD2 (5 bases). V lost 4 bases, J lost 0 bases, and 9 bases lay in between. The CDR3 covers 14 residues. The germline gives CDR1 SGHRS, CDR2 YFSETQ. CDR3 DNA sequence: TGCGCCAGCAGCCCGGACTCTAGCACAGATACGCAGTATTTT. It is translated as CASSPDSSTDTQYF.

The V gene is TRBV2, the J gene TRBJ2-2; TRBD1 might be the D (5 bases). Germline-derived CDR1 and CDR2 are SNHLY and FYNNEI. This CDR3 has 14 amino acids. Trimming took 7 bases from V and 0 from J, leaving 9 bases between them. DNA of the CDR3: TGTGCCAGCATGGGGCAGACGAACACCGGGGAGCTGTTTTTT. Translated: CASMGQTNTGELFF.

V is TRBV27 and J is TRBJ2-1; unclear D gene. The CDR3 spans 13 residues. V dropped 5 bases and J dropped 5 bases, with 10 bases sitting between them. Per the germline V gene, CDR1 is MNHEY and CDR2 is SMNVEV (reference sequence). CDR3 sequence: CASSPITDNEQFF. For the CDR3, the DNA is TGTGCCAGCAGTCCGATAACAGACAATGAGCAGTTCTTC.

CDR3 in amino acids: CASSVGRAGTDTQYF. CDR3 in DNA: TGTGCCAGCAGCGTAGGTAGGGCGGGTACAGATACGCAGTATTTT. This chain links TRBV9 with TRBJ2-3; weak D call: TRBD2 (5 bases). Germline V gives CDR1 SGDLS, CDR2 YYNGEE. The CDR3 sequence is 15 residues long. Trimming took off 0 bases at V and 3 bases at J, with 11 bases between the two ends.

The chain combines TRBV5-1 with TRBJ2-2; TRBD2 matches at 7 bases. Germline CDR1 SGHRS, CDR2 YFSETQ. The junction had 5 bases not matched to a gene; V was cut back by 1 base and J by 2 bases. This CDR3 region has 16 residues. The CDR3 bases are TGCGCCAGCAGCTTGAACGGGGGGACTAACACCGGGGAGCTGTTTTTT. Translation: CASSLNGGTNTGELFF.

CDR3 amino acids: CASSQEARGPGANVLTF. CDR3 DNA sequence: TGCGCCAGCAGCCAAGAAGCCAGGGGACCTGGGGCCAACGTCCTGACTTTC. The chain recombines TRBV4-3 with TRBJ2-6, with a weak D call TRBD1 (6 bases). The CDR3 loop spans 17 amino acids. Trimming removed 0 bases from V and 2 bases from J, with 11 bases in between. The germline V gene encodes CDR1 LGHNA and CDR2 YSLEER.

This rearrangement joins TRBV3-1 (or the pseudogene TRBV3-2) to TRBJ1-2; possible D gene TRBD1, 6 bases. V was clipped by 4 bases and J by 4 bases, with 10 bases between them. There are 13 residues in the CDR3. The V gene's germline CDR1 is LGHDT and CDR2 YNNKEL (reference sequence). The CDR3, as DNA: TGTGCCAGCAGCCTTGGACAGCCCTATGGCTACACCTTC. This translates into CASSLGQPYGYTF.

This clone was recorded once. The chain has TRBV6-5 and TRBJ1-1; D is ambiguous. Germline V gene lookup returns CDR1 MNHEY and CDR2 SVGAGI. The CDR3 sequence is 14 residues long. Deletions cut 1 base from V and 5 bases from J, with 11 bases between. The CDR3 nucleotides are TGTGCCAGCAGTTACTTCGCGGGTAAAACTGAAGCTTTCTTT. Translation gives CASSYFAGKTEAFF.

The rearrangement joins TRBV7-6 to TRBJ2-7; 12 bases match TRBD1. Per germline, CDR1 SGHVS and CDR2 FNYEAQ. The CDR3 spans 16 residues. With 3 bases clipped from V and 5 bases from J, the junction kept 8 bases outside the gene matches. The CDR3: CASSFSGTGGGNEQYF. In nucleotides, the CDR3 is TGTGCCAGCAGCTTTTCCGGGACAGGGGGCGGGAACGAGCAGTACTTC. Full variable domain (rest looked up from reference TRBV7-6 and TRBJ2-7): GAGVSQSPRYKVTKRGQDVALRCDPISGHVSLYWYRQALGQGPEFLTYFNYEAQQDKSGLPNDRFSAERPEGSISTLTIQRTEQRDSAMYRCASSFSGTGGGNEQYFGPGTRLTVT.

The chain has TRBV27 and TRBJ2-7; D possibly corresponds to TRBD1 (6 bases). This CDR3 region has 13 residues. The V gene's germline CDR1 is MNHEY and CDR2 SMNVEV (reference sequence). Deletions cut 6 bases from V and 4 bases from J, with 13 bases between. CDR3 protein: CASRSYRGYEQYF. DNA for the CDR3: TGTGCCAGCAGATCCTATAGGGGGTACGAGCAGTACTTC.

The chain carries TRBV11-3 and TRBJ2-7, with D perhaps TRBD1 (5 bases). The ends were cut back, 1 base at V and 2 bases at J, with 9 bases in the middle. CDR1 is SGHNT, CDR2 YENEEA, per germline. The CDR3 has 14 amino acids. Here the CDR3 reads CASSLAGRAYEQYF. CDR3 bases: TGTGCCAGCAGCTTAGCGGGCAGGGCCTACGAGCAGTACTTC.

The chain joins TRBV29-1 to TRBJ2-7, with D uncertain. Per the germline V gene, CDR1 is SQVTM and CDR2 is ANQGSEA. Trimming pared 7 bases from V and 0 bases from J, leaving 10 bases between. This CDR3 region has 12 residues. The CDR3 region has the DNA TGCAGCGCGATGTCACTCTCCTACGAGCAGTACTTC. This translates into CSAMSLSYEQYF.

The gene calls are TRBV5-1 and TRBJ2-7; 9 bases line up with TRBD2. With V trimmed by 4 bases and J by 5 bases, 10 bases remained unmatched. The CDR3 consists of 15 residues. CDR1 is SGHRS, CDR2 YFSETQ, per germline. The CDR3 nucleotides read TGCGCCAGCAGCCCGCGGGGGGGGCCGGTCCACGAGCAGTACTTC. This codes for CASSPRGGPVHEQYF.

In its sample, this clone was seen once. The V and J genes are TRBV4-2 and TRBJ2-7; D may be TRBD1 (5 bases). The CDR3 is 15 amino acids. V lost 2 bases and J lost 3, with 14 bases in between. Germline-derived CDR1 and CDR2 are LGHNA and YNFKEQ. Written as DNA, the CDR3 is TGTGCCAGCAGCCAACCCCTGAGAAGGGGCTACGAGCAGTACTTC. This encodes CASSQPLRRGYEQYF.

The chain is built from TRBV6-2 or TRBV6-3 and TRBJ1-1; D perhaps matches TRBD1 (6 bases). The CDR3 is 15 amino acids. Germline assignment: CDR1 MNHEY and CDR2 SVGEGT. V was clipped by 3 bases and J by 4 bases, with 15 bases between them. CDR3 nucleotide sequence: TGTGCCAGCAGTTATTGGGGGCAAGGGAGCACTGAAGCTTTCTTT. Translated, it gives CASSYWGQGSTEAFF.

The chain carries TRBV28 and TRBJ1-2; TRBD1 matches at 7 bases. With 5 bases clipped from V and 7 bases from J, the junction kept 7 bases outside the gene matches. The CDR3 has 13 residues. Germline V CDR1 and CDR2: MDHEN, SYDVKM. The CDR3 DNA follows: TGTGCCAGCAGTCCCAGGGACAGAAGTGGCTACACCTTC. This encodes CASSPRDRSGYTF.

J is TRBJ1-4 and V is TRBV19; TRBD1 agrees at 8 bases. V dropped 5 bases and J dropped 9; count of bases not matched to a gene: 8. The CDR3 runs 14 residues. The germline CDR1 and CDR2 sequences are LNHDA and SQIVND (reference sequence). Written as DNA, the CDR3 is TGTGCCAGTAGTTCCCAGGGGGCGTCGAAAAAACTGTTTTTT. It specifies CASSSQGASKKLFF.

This clone has a single count. This sequence joins TRBV7-8 and TRBJ2-5, with 10 bases identical to TRBD1. The CDR3 loop spans 17 amino acids. V lost 6 bases to trimming and J lost 5 bases; unmatched junction nucleotides: 15. CDR1 is SGHVS, CDR2 FQNEAQ, per germline. In nucleotides, the CDR3 is TGTGCCAGCAGTTTTACCGCGCCGGGACAGGGGTCGGAGACCCAGTACTTC. It is translated as CASSFTAPGQGSETQYF.

V gene TRBV27 combines with J gene TRBJ1-2; 7 bases match TRBD1. This CDR3 region has 16 residues. Unmatched junction bases numbered 10, after V lost 3 bases and J lost 3 bases. Germline V lookup: CDR1 MNHEY, CDR2 SMNVEV (reference sequence). CDR3 amino acids: CASSFLGQTEDYGYTF. The CDR3 DNA sequence: TGTGCCAGCAGTTTTCTGGGACAGACGGAGGACTATGGCTACACCTTC.

DNA of the CDR3: TGTGCCAGCAGCTTGGCCGCCGGAGCGAACACTGAAGCTTTCTTT. It yields the protein CASSLAAGANTEAFF. This rearrangement joins TRBV5-4 to TRBJ1-1; D not certain. V shed 0 bases and J shed 1 base, with 10 bases lying between them. This CDR3 has 15 amino acids. Per the germline V gene, CDR1 is SGHNT and CDR2 is YYREEE (reference sequence).